These 21 T cell receptor beta chains originate from one sample sequenced in a study of control samples from healthy donors and cancer patients. Produced via immunoSEQ multiplex PCR; TCRdb's table is partial and in-frame only. Of some 49,000 clones listed, 86% were seen once; the top ten hold about 2.6%. The sequenced material came from PBMCs. The receptors originated from a woman aged 50 to 60 with lung cancer.

V and J are TRBV14 and TRBJ2-1; a weak D match, TRBD2 (5 bases). Germline assignment: CDR1 SGHDN and CDR2 FVKESK. This CDR3 is built from 14 residues. V was pared by 6 bases and J by 9 bases, with 18 bases between. Here the CDR3 DNA reads TGTGCCAGCAGGAAGAGCGGAAGCCAGCTTGAGCAGTTCTTC. Its translation: CASRKSGSQLEQFF.

This clone has a single count. V is TRBV6-5 and J is TRBJ1-1; D ambiguous. Trimming shortened V by 4 bases and J by 3 bases, and 9 bases separated the two germline ends. Germline V gene data show CDR1 as MNHEY and CDR2 as SVGAGI. This CDR3 spans 13 amino acids. The DNA for the CDR3 is TGTGCCAGCAGTTTGTCACCGGACACTGAAGCTTTCTTT. Translation: CASSLSPDTEAFF.

V is TRBV30 and J is TRBJ1-2; weak D call: TRBD1 (5 bases). V was clipped by 5 bases and J by 0 bases, with 16 bases between them. There are 15 residues in the CDR3. CDR1 and CDR2 (germline): GTSNPN, SVGIG (reference sequence). The CDR3 nucleotides read TGTGCCTGGTTGAGGGACTTCCTCCCTAACTATGGCTACACCTTC. Translated: CAWLRDFLPNYGYTF.

CDR3 in DNA: TGTGCCAGCAGCTCGGGCACGGGAAACACCATATATTTT. Translating it yields CASSSGTGNTIYF. The rearrangement links TRBV7-2 to TRBJ1-3, with unresolved D. Germline V gene data show CDR1 as SGHTA and CDR2 as FQGNSA. V was shortened by 4 bases and J by 4 bases, with 8 bases between the two germline ends. The CDR3 sequence is 13 residues long.

The V and J genes are TRBV11-3 and TRBJ1-1; the D is unclear. Germline values: CDR1 SGHNT, CDR2 YENEEA. Trimming shortened V by 1 base and J by 5 bases, and 11 bases separated the two germline ends. CDR3 size: 14 residues. CDR3 DNA sequence: TGTGCCAGCAGCTTAGGATATGGTAAGACTGAAGCTTTCTTT. It translates to CASSLGYGKTEAFF.

The chain joins TRBV11-2 to TRBJ2-5; 7 bases fit TRBD1. The CDR3 is made up of 13 amino acids. Trimming removed 6 bases from V and 4 bases from J; junction bases left unmatched: 5. CDR1 is SGHAT, CDR2 FQNNGV, per germline. CDR3 sequence: CASSMTGRETQYF. The CDR3 bases are TGTGCCAGCAGTATGACAGGGAGAGAGACCCAGTACTTC.

Details on this clone: Relative to the germline gene, one junction end is altered; a read error may explain this. The gene calls are TRBV19 and TRBJ1-1; 10 bases match TRBD1. This CDR3 is built from 17 residues. Germline V gene data show CDR1 as LNHDA and CDR2 as SQIVND (reference sequence). The DNA of the CDR3 is TGTGCCAGTAGCATAGAACGGGGGACAGGGGTGAACACTGAAGCTTTCTTT. Translating it yields CASSIERGTGVNTEAFF. Variable domain in full (rest from reference TRBV19 and TRBJ1-1): DGGITQSPKYLFRKEGQNVTLSCEQNLNHDAMYWYRQDPGQGLRLIYYSQIVNDFQKGDIAEGYSVSREKKESFPLTVTSAQKNPTAFYLCASSIERGTGVNTEAFFGQGTRLTVV.

This sequence joins TRBV20-1 and TRBJ1-1, with TRBD1 as a possible D gene (5 bases). CDR1 is DFQATT, CDR2 SNEGSKA, per germline (reference sequence). The CDR3 loop spans 11 amino acids. The germline V and J ends were trimmed by 6 bases and 11 bases, with 16 bases remaining between them. The CDR3 DNA is TGCAGTGCCCCAGGGCCCCAGGAGGCTTTCTTT. The encoded protein is CSAPGPQEAFF.

A few counts support this clone. The V and J genes are TRBV6-5 and TRBJ2-7, with TRBD1 as a possible D gene (5 bases). Deletions cut 7 bases from V and 3 bases from J, with 13 bases between. The CDR3 covers 13 residues. Germline V CDR1 and CDR2: MNHEY, SVGAGI. CDR3 loop: CASKRQKHYEQYF. CDR3 sequence (DNA): TGTGCCAGCAAACGACAGAAACACTACGAGCAGTACTTC.

The rearrangement links TRBV7-2 to TRBJ2-7; perhaps TRBD1 as D (6 bases). This CDR3 is built from 12 residues. Germline-derived CDR1 and CDR2 are SGHTA and FQGNSA. Between the trimmed V and J ends, which lost 5 bases and 2 bases, there was a span of 7 bases. This chain's CDR3 is CASSRTAYEQYF. The CDR3 nucleotides read TGTGCCAGCAGCCGGACAGCCTACGAGCAGTACTTC.

V and J are TRBV5-1 and TRBJ1-5; 7 bases are shared with TRBD1. Looked up from germline, CDR1 is SGHRS and CDR2 is YFSETQ. With 5 bases clipped from V and 2 bases from J, the junction kept 7 bases outside the gene matches. This CDR3 comprises 15 residues. The CDR3 nucleotides read TGCGCCAGCAGGCCAGGGGGAGCGGGCAATCAGCCCCAGCATTTT. Translated: CASRPGGAGNQPQHF.

The rearrangement joins TRBV2 to TRBJ2-3; 11 bases fit TRBD2. Germline V gene sequence: CDR1 SNHLY, CDR2 FYNNEI. The CDR3 covers 15 residues. J lost 1 base, V lost 8 bases, and 5 bases had no gene match. CDR3 DNA sequence: TGTGCCAGCGCTGATAGCGGGGGGGGCACAGATACGCAGTATTTT. It specifies CASADSGGGTDTQYF.

This clone has a single count. V gene TRBV25-1 combines with J gene TRBJ1-2, with D uncertain. The CDR3 has 12 residues. The germline CDR1 and CDR2 sequences are MGHDK and SYGVNS. V lost 3 bases to trimming and J lost 3 bases, with 5 bases between them. The CDR3 nucleotides are TGTGCCAGCAGTGACAGCGACTATGGCTACACCTTC. Its translation is CASSDSDYGYTF.

This clone was detected a few times. The J gene is TRBJ1-4, the V gene TRBV4-1, with D perhaps TRBD1 (5 bases). The CDR3 loop spans 15 amino acids. Germline CDR1 reads MGHRA; CDR2 reads YSYEKL. Deletions cut 1 base from V and 3 bases from J, with 9 bases between. CDR3 region: CASSQAGLPNEKLFF. As DNA, the CDR3 is TGCGCCAGCAGCCAAGCGGGACTGCCTAATGAAAAACTGTTTTTT.

V gene TRBV5-6 combines with J gene TRBJ1-6; unclear D gene. CDR3 length: 12 amino acids. V was shortened by 0 bases and J by 6 bases, with 1 base between the two germline ends. The germline CDR1 and CDR2 sequences are SGHDT and YYEEEE. CDR3 region: CASSLVNSPLHF. The CDR3, as DNA: TGTGCCAGCAGCTTGGTTAATTCACCCCTCCACTTT.

V and J are TRBV19 and TRBJ2-3, with D unclear. The CDR3 sequence is 12 residues long. V lost 6 bases and J lost 3, with 7 bases in between. Germline CDR1 reads LNHDA; CDR2 reads SQIVND (reference sequence). The CDR3 spells CASRTPTDTQYF. The CDR3 nucleotides are TGTGCCAGTAGGACCCCGACAGATACGCAGTATTTT.

The rearrangement links TRBV6-6 to TRBJ2-5, with D possibly TRBD1 on 6 matching bases. The CDR3 contains 13 residues. In germline, CDR1 is MNHNY, CDR2 SVGAGI (reference sequence). V lost 5 bases and J lost 2, with 9 bases in between. The CDR3 DNA is TGTGCCAGCAGTACAGGGTCACAAGAGACCCAGTACTTC. The encoded protein is CASSTGSQETQYF.

This clone was seen a single time. V and J are TRBV6-1 and TRBJ1-2; D uncertain. CDR1 and CDR2 from the germline V gene are MNHNS and SASEGT. The CDR3 has 13 amino acids. V was trimmed by 2 bases and J by 4 bases, leaving 8 bases between them. CDR3 sequence (DNA): TGTGCCAGCAGTGAACAGGTATTCTATGGCTACACCTTC. It specifies CASSEQVFYGYTF.

This clone was counted between two and nine times. The V and J genes are TRBV10-3 and TRBJ1-5, with 10 bases fitting TRBD1. This CDR3 spans 15 amino acids. Germline trimming cut 8 bases from V and 5 bases from J; bases unmatched to any gene: 9. Germline V lookup: CDR1 ENHRY, CDR2 SYGVKD. The CDR3, as DNA: TGTGCCATCGCCGATTCGACAGGGGGCGATCAGCCCCAGCATTTT. Translated: CAIADSTGGDQPQHF.

The rearrangement joins TRBV5-6 to TRBJ1-6; 9 positions agree with TRBD1. Germline lookup yields CDR1 SGHDT and CDR2 YYEEEE. Losses at the gene ends were 3 bases for V and 7 bases for J; bases not matched to a gene: 2. The CDR3 has 14 amino acids. The CDR3 protein is CASSSTGGNSPLHF. Written as DNA, the CDR3 is TGTGCCAGCAGCTCGACAGGGGGGAATTCACCCCTCCACTTT.

V is TRBV5-1 and J is TRBJ1-2, with D maybe TRBD1 (5 bases). The CDR3 is 13 amino acids. V was shortened by 5 bases and J by 3 bases, with 11 bases between the two germline ends. Germline-derived CDR1 and CDR2 are SGHRS and YFSETQ. The CDR3 nucleotides are TGCGCCAGCAGTCGGGACGGTGACTATGGCTACACCTTC. This encodes CASSRDGDYGYTF.